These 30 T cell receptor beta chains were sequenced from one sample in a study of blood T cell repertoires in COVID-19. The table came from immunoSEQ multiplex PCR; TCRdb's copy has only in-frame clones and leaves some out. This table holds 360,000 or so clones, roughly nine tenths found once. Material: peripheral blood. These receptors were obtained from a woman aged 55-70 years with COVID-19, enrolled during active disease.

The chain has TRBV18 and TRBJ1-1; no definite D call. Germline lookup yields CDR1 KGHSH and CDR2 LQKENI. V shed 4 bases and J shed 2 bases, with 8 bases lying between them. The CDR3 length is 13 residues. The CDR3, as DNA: TGTGCCAGCTCACAGTACAGCAACACTGAAGCTTTCTTT. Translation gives CASSQYSNTEAFF.

CDR3 DNA: TGTGCCAGCACCGCAGGTCCGGAAAAACTGTTTTTT. This gives the protein CASTAGPEKLFF. The chain recombines TRBV28 with TRBJ1-4; the D is unclear. V lost 7 bases and J 8 bases, leaving 11 bases between the germline ends. Germline CDR1 is MDHEN and CDR2 is SYDVKM. The CDR3 contains 12 residues.

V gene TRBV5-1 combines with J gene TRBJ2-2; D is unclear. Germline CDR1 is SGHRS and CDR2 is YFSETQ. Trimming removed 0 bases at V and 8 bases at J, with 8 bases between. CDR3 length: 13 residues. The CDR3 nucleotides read TGCGCCAGCAGCTTGGTTGTCTCGGGGGAGCTGTTTTTT. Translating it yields CASSLVVSGELFF. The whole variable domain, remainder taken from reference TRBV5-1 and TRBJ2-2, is KAGVTQTPRYLIKTRGQQVTLSCSPISGHRSVSWYQQTPGQGLQFLFEYFSETQRNKGNFPGRFSGRQFSNSRSEMNVSTLELGDSALYLCASSLVVSGELFFGEGSRLTVL.

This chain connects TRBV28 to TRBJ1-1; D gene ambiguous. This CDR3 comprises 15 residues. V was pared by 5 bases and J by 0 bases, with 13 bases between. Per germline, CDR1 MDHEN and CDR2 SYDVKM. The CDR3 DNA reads TGTGCCAGCAGTCCCTCGGGAGGGCTGAACACTGAAGCTTTCTTT. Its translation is CASSPSGGLNTEAFF.

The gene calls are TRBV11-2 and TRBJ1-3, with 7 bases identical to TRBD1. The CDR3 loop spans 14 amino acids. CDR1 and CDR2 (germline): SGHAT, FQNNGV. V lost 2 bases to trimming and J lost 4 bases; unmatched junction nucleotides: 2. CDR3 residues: CASSLPGGGNTIYF. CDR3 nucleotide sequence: TGTGCCAGCAGCTTACCAGGGGGAGGAAACACCATATATTTT. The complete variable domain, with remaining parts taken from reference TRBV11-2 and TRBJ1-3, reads EAGVAQSPRYKIIEKRQSVAFWCNPISGHATLYWYQQILGQGPKLLIQFQNNGVVDDSQLPKDRFSAERLKGVDSTLKIQPAKLEDSAVYLCASSLPGGGNTIYFGEGSWLTVV.

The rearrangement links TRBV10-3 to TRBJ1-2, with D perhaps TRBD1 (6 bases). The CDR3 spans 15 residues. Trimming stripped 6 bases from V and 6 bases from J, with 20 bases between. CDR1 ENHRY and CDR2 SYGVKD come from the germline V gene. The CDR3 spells CAISQGLSLGNGYTF. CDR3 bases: TGTGCCATCAGCCAGGGGCTTAGTCTAGGGAATGGCTACACCTTC.

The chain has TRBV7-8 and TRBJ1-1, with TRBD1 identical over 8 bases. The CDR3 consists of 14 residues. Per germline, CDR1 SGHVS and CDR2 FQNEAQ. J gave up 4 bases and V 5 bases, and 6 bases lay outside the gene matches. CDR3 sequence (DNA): TGTGCCAGCAGCCGCCTAACAGGGGGCACTGAAGCTTTCTTT. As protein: CASSRLTGGTEAFF.

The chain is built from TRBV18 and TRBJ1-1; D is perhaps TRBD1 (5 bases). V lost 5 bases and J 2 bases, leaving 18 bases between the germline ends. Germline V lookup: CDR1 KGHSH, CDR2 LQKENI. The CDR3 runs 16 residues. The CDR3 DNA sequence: TGTGCCAGCTCAGAAAGTCGGTTAGGGACTAACACTGAAGCTTTCTTT. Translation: CASSESRLGTNTEAFF.

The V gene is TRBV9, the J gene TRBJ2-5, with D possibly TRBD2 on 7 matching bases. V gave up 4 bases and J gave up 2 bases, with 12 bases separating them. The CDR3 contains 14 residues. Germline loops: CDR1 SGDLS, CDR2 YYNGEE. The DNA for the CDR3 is TGTGCCAGCAGCCGCGGGGGCTTTCAAGAGACCCAGTACTTC. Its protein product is CASSRGGFQETQYF. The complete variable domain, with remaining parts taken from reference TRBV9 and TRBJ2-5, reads DSGVTQTPKHLITATGQRVTLRCSPRSGDLSVYWYQQSLDQGLQFLIQYYNGEERAKGNILERFSAQQFPDLHSELNLSSLELGDSALYFCASSRGGFQETQYFGPGTRLLVL.

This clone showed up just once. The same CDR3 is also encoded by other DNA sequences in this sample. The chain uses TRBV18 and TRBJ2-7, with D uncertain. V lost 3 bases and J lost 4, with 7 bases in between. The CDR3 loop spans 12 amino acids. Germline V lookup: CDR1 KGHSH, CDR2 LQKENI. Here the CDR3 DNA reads TGTGCCAGCTCACCTGGCGGATACGAGCAGTACTTC. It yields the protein CASSPGGYEQYF.

The CDR3 nucleotides read TGTGCCAGCAGCGTAACGAACACCGGGGAGCTGTTTTTT. Translation: CASSVTNTGELFF. This rearrangement joins TRBV11-2 to TRBJ2-2; unclear D gene. The CDR3 runs 13 residues. V lost 5 bases, J lost 0 bases, and 4 bases lay in between. Per the germline V gene, CDR1 is SGHAT and CDR2 is FQNNGV.

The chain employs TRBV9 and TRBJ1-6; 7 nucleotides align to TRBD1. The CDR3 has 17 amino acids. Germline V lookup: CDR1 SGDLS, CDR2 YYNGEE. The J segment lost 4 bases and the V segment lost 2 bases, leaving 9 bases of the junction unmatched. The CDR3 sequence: CASSVEGAALYNSPLHF. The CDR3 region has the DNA TGTGCCAGCAGCGTGGAGGGGGCAGCCTTATATAATTCACCCCTCCACTTT.

The CDR3 nucleotides are TGTGCCTCCTCTTCAGCGGGGGCCACAGATACGCAGTATTTT. It specifies CASSSAGATDTQYF. The chain is built from TRBV24-1 and TRBJ2-3; 8 nucleotides match TRBD2. V dropped 12 bases and J dropped 2; count of bases not matched to a gene: 9. Germline CDR1 KGHDR, CDR2 SFDVKD. The length of the CDR3 is 14 residues.

CDR3 in DNA: TGCGCCAGCAGTCAAACCGACAGAAACACTGAAGCTTTCTTT. Protein sequence: CASSQTDRNTEAFF. The chain carries TRBV23-1 and TRBJ1-1, with D perhaps TRBD1 (5 bases). TRBV23-1 is assigned to the ORF class and has an uncertain function. Deletions cut 2 bases from V and 2 bases from J, with 9 bases between. The CDR3 spans 14 residues.

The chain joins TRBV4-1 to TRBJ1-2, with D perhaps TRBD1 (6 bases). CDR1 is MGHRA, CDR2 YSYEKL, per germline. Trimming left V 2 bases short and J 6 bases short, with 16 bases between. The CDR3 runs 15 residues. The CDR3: CASSQLQGRTDGYTF. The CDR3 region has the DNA TGCGCCAGCAGCCAACTACAGGGCCGGACGGATGGCTACACCTTC.

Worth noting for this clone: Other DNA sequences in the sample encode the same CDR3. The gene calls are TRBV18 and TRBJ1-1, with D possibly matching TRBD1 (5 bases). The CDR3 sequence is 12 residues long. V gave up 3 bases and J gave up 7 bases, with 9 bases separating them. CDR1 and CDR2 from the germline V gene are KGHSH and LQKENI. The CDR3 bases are TGTGCCAGCTCACCGAGAAGGGGTGAAGCTTTCTTT. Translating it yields CASSPRRGEAFF.

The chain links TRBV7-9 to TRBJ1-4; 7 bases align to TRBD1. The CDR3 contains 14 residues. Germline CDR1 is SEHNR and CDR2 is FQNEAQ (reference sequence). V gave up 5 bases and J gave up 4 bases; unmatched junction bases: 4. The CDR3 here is CASSQGQSNEKLFF. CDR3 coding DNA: TGTGCCAGCAGCCAGGGACAGAGTAATGAAAAACTGTTTTTT.

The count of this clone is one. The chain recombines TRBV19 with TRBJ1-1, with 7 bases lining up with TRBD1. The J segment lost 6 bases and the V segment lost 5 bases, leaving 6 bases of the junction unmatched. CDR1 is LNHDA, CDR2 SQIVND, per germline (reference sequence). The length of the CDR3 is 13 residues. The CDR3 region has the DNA TGTGCCAGTAGTGTCACAGGGGTGGCTGAAGCTTTCTTT. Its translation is CASSVTGVAEAFF.

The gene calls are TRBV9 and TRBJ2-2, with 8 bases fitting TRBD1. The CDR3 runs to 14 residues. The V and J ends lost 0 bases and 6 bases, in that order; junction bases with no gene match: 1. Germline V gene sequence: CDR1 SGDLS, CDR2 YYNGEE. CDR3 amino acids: CASSVVTGAGELFF. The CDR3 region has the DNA TGTGCCAGCAGCGTAGTGACAGGGGCCGGGGAGCTGTTTTTT. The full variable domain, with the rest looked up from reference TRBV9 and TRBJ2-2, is DSGVTQTPKHLITATGQRVTLRCSPRSGDLSVYWYQQSLDQGLQFLIQYYNGEERAKGNILERFSAQQFPDLHSELNLSSLELGDSALYFCASSVVTGAGELFFGEGSRLTVL.

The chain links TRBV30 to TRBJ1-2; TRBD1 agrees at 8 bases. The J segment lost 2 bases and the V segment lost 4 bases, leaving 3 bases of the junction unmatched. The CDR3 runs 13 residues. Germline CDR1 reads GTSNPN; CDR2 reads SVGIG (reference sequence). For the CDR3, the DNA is TGTGCCTGGAACCGGGACAGGAACTATGGCTACACCTTC. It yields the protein CAWNRDRNYGYTF. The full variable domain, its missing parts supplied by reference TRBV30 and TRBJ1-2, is SQTIHQWPATLVQPVGSPLSLECTVEGTSNPNLYWYRQAAGRGLQLLFYSVGIGQISSEVPQNLSASRPQDRQFILSSKKLLLSDSGFYLCAWNRDRNYGYTFGSGTRLTVV.

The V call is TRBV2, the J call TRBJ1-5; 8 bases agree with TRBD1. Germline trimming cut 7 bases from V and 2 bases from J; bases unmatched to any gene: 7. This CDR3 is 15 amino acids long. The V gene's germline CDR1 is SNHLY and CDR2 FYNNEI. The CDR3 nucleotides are TGTGCCAGCACCCGACAGGGGACGGGCAATCAGCCCCAGCATTTT. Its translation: CASTRQGTGNQPQHF.

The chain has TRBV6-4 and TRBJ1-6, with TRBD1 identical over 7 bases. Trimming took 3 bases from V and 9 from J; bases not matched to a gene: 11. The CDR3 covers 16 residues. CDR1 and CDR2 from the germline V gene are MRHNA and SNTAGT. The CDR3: CASSERGGTVPSPLHF. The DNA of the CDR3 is TGTGCCAGCAGTGAACGTGGGGGGACAGTGCCTTCACCCCTCCACTTT.

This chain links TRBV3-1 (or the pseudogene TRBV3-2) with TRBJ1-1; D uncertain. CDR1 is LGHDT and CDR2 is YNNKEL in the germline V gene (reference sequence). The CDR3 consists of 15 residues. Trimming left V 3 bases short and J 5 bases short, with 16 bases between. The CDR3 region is CASSHERTTRTEAFF. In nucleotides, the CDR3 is TGTGCCAGCAGCCATGAGAGGACTACGAGGACTGAAGCTTTCTTT.

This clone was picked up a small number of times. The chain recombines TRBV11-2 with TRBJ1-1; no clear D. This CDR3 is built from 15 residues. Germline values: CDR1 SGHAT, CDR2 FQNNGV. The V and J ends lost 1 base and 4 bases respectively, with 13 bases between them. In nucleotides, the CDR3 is TGTGCCAGCAGCTTAGGATGGGGAGTAGGCACTGAAGCTTTCTTT. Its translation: CASSLGWGVGTEAFF.

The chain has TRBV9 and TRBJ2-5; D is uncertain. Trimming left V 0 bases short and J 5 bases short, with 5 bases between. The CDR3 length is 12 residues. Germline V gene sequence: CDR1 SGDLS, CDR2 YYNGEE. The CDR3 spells CASSVGDETQYF. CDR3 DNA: TGTGCCAGCAGCGTAGGAGATGAGACCCAGTACTTC.

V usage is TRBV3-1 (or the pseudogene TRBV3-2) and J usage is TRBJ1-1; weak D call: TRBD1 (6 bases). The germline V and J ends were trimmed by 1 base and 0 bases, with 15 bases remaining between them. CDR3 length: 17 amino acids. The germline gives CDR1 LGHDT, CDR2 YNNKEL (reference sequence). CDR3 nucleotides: TGTGCCAGCAGCCAAGGACAGGCGAAAGGGATGAACACTGAAGCTTTCTTT. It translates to CASSQGQAKGMNTEAFF.

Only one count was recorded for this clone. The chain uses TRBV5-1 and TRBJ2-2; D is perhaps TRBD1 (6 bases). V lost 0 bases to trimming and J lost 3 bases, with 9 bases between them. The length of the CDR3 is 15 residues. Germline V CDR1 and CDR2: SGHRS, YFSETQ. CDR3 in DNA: TGCGCCAGCAGCTTGGGGGCAGGGGACACCGGGGAGCTGTTTTTT. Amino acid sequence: CASSLGAGDTGELFF.

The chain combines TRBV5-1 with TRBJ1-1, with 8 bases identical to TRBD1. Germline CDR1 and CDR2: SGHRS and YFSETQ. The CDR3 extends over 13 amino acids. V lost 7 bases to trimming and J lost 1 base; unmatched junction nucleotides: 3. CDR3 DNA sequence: TGCGCCAGCGGACAGGGAAAGAACACTGAAGCTTTCTTT. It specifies CASGQGKNTEAFF.

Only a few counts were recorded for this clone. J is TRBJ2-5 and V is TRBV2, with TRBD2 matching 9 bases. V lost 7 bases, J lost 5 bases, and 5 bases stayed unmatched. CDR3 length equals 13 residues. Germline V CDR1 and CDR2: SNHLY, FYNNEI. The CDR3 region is CASKGLARETQYF. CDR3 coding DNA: TGTGCCAGCAAGGGACTAGCCCGGGAGACCCAGTACTTC.

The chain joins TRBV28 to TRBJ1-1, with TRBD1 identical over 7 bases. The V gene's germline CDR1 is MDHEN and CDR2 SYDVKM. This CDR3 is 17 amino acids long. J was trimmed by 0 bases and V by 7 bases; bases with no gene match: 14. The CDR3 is CASITRGTGALNTEAFF. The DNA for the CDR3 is TGTGCCAGCATCACGAGGGGCACAGGGGCGCTGAACACTGAAGCTTTCTTT.